The entry below gives a single T cell receptor (beta chain) sequence along with its context. Germline V CDR1 and CDR2: MNHEY, SMNVEV (reference sequence). Germline trimming cut 6 bases from V and 2 bases from J; bases unmatched to any gene: 10. The length of the CDR3 is 16 residues. Healthy and HIV-negative, the adult donors had no recent acute infections or vaccinations. The table came from immunoSEQ multiplex PCR; TCRdb's copy has only in-frame clones and leaves some out. This table holds about 1.5 million clones, approximately 98% found once. This specimen comes from a study of shared clonotypes between healthy human individuals. Study-wide background: The cohort comprised a couple of women and a few men. Their ages spanned 18 to 49 years. Three CD4 naive, three CD4 memory, two CD8 naive and one CD8 memory plate were used per donor.

The chain employs TRBV27 and TRBJ1-1; 9 bases match TRBD1. Sequenced: naive CD4+ T cells sorted from blood. Subset noted: CD45RA+ positively selected. The clonotype was recovered from a man aged 30 to 39 in good health. For the CDR3, the DNA is TGTGCCAGCAGACCCGGACAGGGGCGGGGAAACACTGAAGCTTTCTTT. Residues: CASRPGQGRGNTEAFF.